This TCR beta chain was recovered during a study of memory CD4+ T cells and cytomegalovirus serostatus. Study details: Of the healthy Belgian adults, 9 or 10 were CMV seropositive and about 24 seronegative.

The sort gate was single viable CD3+CD4+CD8-CD45RO+ cells for memory CD4+ T cells. Germline-derived CDR1 and CDR2 are SGHNT and YYREEE (reference sequence). The ends were cut back, 0 bases at V and 13 bases at J, with 22 bases in the middle. This CDR3 spans 15 amino acids. Libraries were prepared by immunoSEQ multiplex PCR; TCRdb keeps only in-frame clonotypes and omits some of them. The table records about 50,000 clones, over 75% of them present only once. The rearrangement links TRBV5-4 to TRBJ1-1, with D possibly being TRBD1 (5 bases). The sequenced material came from memory CD4+ T cells from blood. The sequence was obtained from an adult in good health and CMV-seronegative. The CDR3 DNA reads as TGTGCCAGCAGCTTGGTACCCGGGCAGGGTGTCGGAAGTTTCTTT. Protein: CASSLVPGQGVGSFF.